This TCR beta chain was retrieved from a study of blood T cell repertoires in COVID-19. On the study more broadly: Researchers got acute and convalescent COVID-19 samples from the United States, Italy and Spain. T cells, B-cell-depleted T cells, or PBMCs provided the cDNA or gDNA that served as material.

This CDR3 has 15 amino acids. Trimming cost V 3 bases and J 4 bases; bases outside gene matches: 2. Germline CDR1 reads MNHEY; CDR2 reads SVGAGI. Under the authors' procedure: The authors estimated nucleated cell counts from reference gene primer amplification. Only in-frame clones appear in the TCRdb table, and some are missing; sequencing was by immunoSEQ multiplex PCR. The V and J calls and clone size were taken over from that table, and D and trimming were inferred from the DNA. The table lists some 400,000 clones, roughly 89% of them singletons, with around 7% in the top ten. The sequenced sample consisted of peripheral blood. The chain couples TRBV6-5 to TRBJ2-2, with 10 bases identical to TRBD2. The clonotype was recovered from a man between 18 and 29 years old with active or convalescent COVID-19. In DNA, the CDR3 is TGTGCCAGCAGTTATAGCGGGAGGTTCACCGGGGAGCTGTTTTTT. Translation: CASSYSGRFTGELFF.